Included here is one T cell receptor beta chain sequence, with context. Its antigen is unknown. The record originates from a study of CD4 T cells in relation to SARS-CoV-2 and coronaviruses. Study in general: The negative reference was HIV-1 Nef peptide pool or peptide-free culture. Study conclusions and caveats: In roughly 60% of donors, memory CD4+ clonotypes crossrecognized SARS-CoV-2 and at least one common cold coronavirus spike.

CD4+ T cells from unexposed donors were obtained before the COVID-19 pandemic (2011-2018). The cells were cultured for about ten days before CD4+ T cells were isolated. As cell numbers allowed, unexposed-donor CD4+ T cells faced SARS-CoV-2 S/N and four cold-coronavirus spikes. Sequenced by immunoSEQ multiplex PCR; TCRdb stores in-frame clones only, minus some. Altogether fewer than 25,000 clones are present, around 80% being singletons, with the ten largest covering about 14%. The CDR3 sequence is 14 residues long. Trimming removed 1 base from V and 11 bases from J, with 14 bases in between. Germline CDR1 LGHDT, CDR2 YNNKEL (reference sequence).

The sequencing input was CD4+ T cells from PBMCs, cultured in vitro. This TCR derives from a human donor in good health. This chain connects TRBV3-1 (or the pseudogene TRBV3-2) to TRBJ1-4, with D unclear. CDR3: CASSQGLGREKLFF. CDR3 in DNA: TGTGCCAGCAGCCAAGGGTTAGGACGAGAGAAACTGTTTTTT.